Below, 14 T cell receptor beta chains from the same sample are listed, as sequenced in a study of blood T cells in healthy people across ages. A second PCR of 7 to 11 cycles used a sample-barcoded 5' primer and a J-beta primer mix. TCRdb redid the calling of the 5' RACE reads with MiXCR, one entry per CDR3 protein. The data contain approximately 700,000 distinct CDR3 sequences, about 30% of them singletons. Input material: blood. The origin of the receptors is a woman at least 80 years old in good health.

The chain links TRBV4-3 to TRBJ2-3, with 8 bases aligning to TRBD2. This CDR3 comprises 18 residues. Per the germline V gene, CDR1 is LGHNA and CDR2 is YSLEER. V lost 0 bases and J lost 2; bases outside the gene matches: 10. The CDR3 DNA follows: TGCGCCAGCAGCCAAGAGACAAGCGGGAGCCTAACCACAGATACGCAGTATTTT. It specifies CASSQETSGSLTTDTQYF.

In its sample, this clonotype was seen many times. The chain joins TRBV20-1 to TRBJ2-1, with 7 nucleotides matching TRBD2. V was clipped by 1 base and J by 1 base; unmatched bases: 7. In germline, CDR1 is DFQATT, CDR2 SNEGSKA (reference sequence). CDR3 size: 16 residues. For the CDR3, the DNA is TGCAGTGCTAGAGGGGCCCTGGGGGGGTCCTACAATGAGCAGTTCTTC. Residues: CSARGALGGSYNEQFF.

V usage is TRBV12-5 and J usage is TRBJ1-1, with 8 bases that match TRBD1. J gave up 4 bases and V 6 bases, and 4 bases lay outside the gene matches. This CDR3 has 13 amino acids. Germline values: CDR1 LGHNT, CDR2 FRNRAP. The CDR3 region is CASGRTGFTEAFF. The CDR3 region has the DNA TGTGCTAGTGGGCGGACAGGGTTCACTGAAGCTTTCTTT.

This clonotype came up a few times. V gene TRBV2 combines with J gene TRBJ1-2, with a possible D match to TRBD1 (5 bases). This CDR3 contains 15 residues. Trimming stripped 3 bases from V and 2 bases from J, with 13 bases between. Germline V gene data show CDR1 as SNHLY and CDR2 as FYNNEI. The CDR3 region has the DNA TGTGCCAGCAGTGAGGAAAAAGGGGCGAACTATGGCTACACCTTC. Encoded protein: CASSEEKGANYGYTF.

This clonotype is deemed medium-sized (0.01 to 0.1%). J is TRBJ2-1 and V is TRBV5-6; D is perhaps TRBD1 or TRBD2 (6 bases each). The CDR3 contains 16 residues. Per germline, CDR1 SGHDT and CDR2 YYEEEE. The V end lost 4 bases, the J end lost 0 bases, and 14 bases lay between the germline ends. The CDR3 sequence is CASSGGRGSSYNEQFF. CDR3 bases: TGTGCCAGCAGCGGGGGGCGGGGCAGCTCCTACAATGAGCAGTTCTTC.

This clonotype was seen at least ten times. The chain links TRBV9 to TRBJ2-7, with 8 bases fitting TRBD2. The junction had 7 bases not matched to a gene; V was cut back by 0 bases and J by 5 bases. CDR1 and CDR2 from the germline V gene are SGDLS and YYNGEE. There are 15 residues in the CDR3. The CDR3 here is CASSVGGGGNHEQYF. The CDR3 DNA is TGTGCCAGCAGCGTAGGTGGCGGGGGGAATCACGAGCAGTACTTC.

This clonotype was detected many times. A read error may produce the germline difference seen at one junction end. The J gene is TRBJ2-5, the V gene TRBV7-7; D perhaps matches TRBD1 (6 bases). The CDR3 covers 13 residues. From germline, CDR1 is SSHAT and CDR2 FNYEAQ (reference sequence). This CDR3 reads CASKQGWEETQYF. CDR3 bases: TGTGCTAGCAAGCAGGGGTGGGAAGAGACCCAGTACTTC.

This clonotype was found a few times. V and J are TRBV27 and TRBJ1-6; 11 positions agree with TRBD1. CDR3 length: 16 amino acids. Per the germline V gene, CDR1 is MNHEY and CDR2 is SMNVEV (reference sequence). V was pared by 6 bases and J by 7 bases, with 8 bases of the junction left unmatched. CDR3: CASSPRGTGGNSPLHF. CDR3 coding DNA: TGTGCCAGCAGCCCCAGGGGGACAGGGGGAAATTCACCCCTCCACTTT.

In its sample, this clonotype was seen a few times. Germline is not matched at one junction end, which may reflect a read error. This chain uses TRBV7-2 with TRBJ1-5, with D perhaps TRBD1 (6 bases). Per germline, CDR1 SGHTA and CDR2 FQGNSA. The CDR3 extends over 13 amino acids. The CDR3 nucleotides are TGTGCCAGCCAATTTGGGGGCAATCAGCCTCAGCATTTT. It yields the protein CASQFGGNQPQHF.

This clonotype appeared many times. This chain connects TRBV20-1 to TRBJ1-2; D perhaps matches TRBD1 (6 bases). Looked up from germline, CDR1 is DFQATT and CDR2 is SNEGSKA (reference sequence). The V end was cut by 6 bases, the J end by 5 bases, with 13 bases between. The CDR3 has 12 amino acids. This chain's CDR3 is CSAERGGYGYTF. For the CDR3, the DNA is TGCAGTGCCGAGAGGGGGGGTTATGGCTACACCTTC.

This clonotype was seen many times. The V gene is TRBV5-1, the J gene TRBJ2-3; D is perhaps TRBD2 (6 bases). V dropped 2 bases and J dropped 2 bases, with 12 bases sitting between them. Per the germline V gene, CDR1 is SGHRS and CDR2 is YFSETQ. The length of the CDR3 is 15 residues. The CDR3: CASSLGGAHTDTQYF. The CDR3 coding sequence is TGCGCCAGCAGCTTAGGCGGGGCGCACACAGATACGCAGTATTTT.

The chain combines TRBV20-1 with TRBJ1-1; possibly TRBD1 for D (6 bases). Germline values: CDR1 DFQATT, CDR2 SNEGSKA (reference sequence). The CDR3 totals 14 residues. The V end was cut by 4 bases, the J end by 1 base, with 13 bases between. The CDR3 loop reads CSAKFAQGNTEAFF. In nucleotides, the CDR3 is TGCAGTGCTAAATTCGCACAGGGGAACACTGAAGCTTTCTTT.

The chain couples TRBV6-6 to TRBJ1-5, with 8 bases aligning to TRBD1. The CDR3 is made up of 14 amino acids. CDR1 is MNHNY and CDR2 is SVGAGI in the germline V gene (reference sequence). Trimming removed 3 bases from V and 7 bases from J; junction bases left unmatched: 5. This chain's CDR3 is CASSYTAGGQPQHF. The CDR3 DNA follows: TGTGCCAGCAGTTATACGGCAGGGGGCCAGCCCCAGCATTTT.

At least ten counts were recorded for this clonotype. CDR3 coding DNA: TGTGCCAGCAGCCCCGGTCTTCGAGGGAATGAGCAGTTCTTC. Translation gives CASSPGLRGNEQFF. The chain joins TRBV7-3 to TRBJ2-1; D possibly corresponds to TRBD2 (5 bases). The CDR3 loop spans 14 amino acids. The V gene lost 5 bases and the J gene lost 7 bases, with 15 bases spanning the gap. The germline gives CDR1 SGHTA, CDR2 FQGTGA.